The rows below give T cell receptor beta chains drawn from one sample of a study of T-cell memory formation after mild COVID-19. TCRdb re-called the 5' RACE reads with MiXCR, one entry per CDR3 protein. The sample carries 200,000 or so distinct CDR3 sequences, 9.5% to 10% recorded once. The sequenced material came from PBMCs or a T cell subset sorted from them (not recorded which). Every receptor here comes from a man aged 18-30 years who had mild COVID-19 (a few samples of this study predate the infection). Cell type and time point are not known. Both conserved end residues are part of each CDR3. A D gene is named only where the DNA matches it firmly. The listing skips clone size in some rows; elsewhere it reads once, few, many or a size class.

abundance | j_gene | v_gene | d_gene | CDR3aa | CDR3nt
many | TRBJ2-1 | TRBV7-2 | TRBD2 | CASSRSGGSRSFNEQFF | TGTGCCAGCAGCCGTTCGGGAGGGAGCCGTAGCTTCAATGAGCAGTTCTTC
NA | TRBJ1-2 | TRBV18 | NA | CASSPEDRPNYGYTF | TGTGCCAGCTCACCAGAAGACAGGCCAAACTATGGCTACACCTTC
NA | TRBJ1-5 | TRBV12-3/TRBV12-4 | TRBD1 | CASRTGTGSSNQPQHF | TGTGCCAGCAGAACCGGGACAGGGAGTAGCAATCAGCCCCAGCATTTT
few | TRBJ1-4 | TRBV6-2/TRBV6-3 | NA | CASGRTTGELFF | TGTGCCAGCGGACGGACGACGGGGGAACTGTTTTTT
many | TRBJ1-3 | TRBV12-3/TRBV12-4 | TRBD1 | CASREGTGAGNTIYF | TGTGCCAGCAGGGAAGGGACAGGGGCTGGAAACACCATATATTTT
NA | TRBJ1-2 | TRBV28 | NA | CASSLEGEANYGYTF | TGTGCCAGCAGTTTGGAGGGGGAGGCCAACTATGGCTACACCTTC
few | TRBJ2-7 | TRBV18 | NA | CASSPGQGIVYEQYF | TGTGCCAGCTCACCAGGGCAGGGGATTGTCTACGAGCAGTACTTC
few | TRBJ2-7 | TRBV30 | NA | CAWSGGEREQYF | TGTGCCTGGAGTGGGGGGGAGAGGGAGCAGTACTTC
few | TRBJ1-5 | TRBV24-1 | TRBD1 | CATRGGGTGNQPQHF | TGTGCCACCCGGGGTGGCGGGACAGGCAATCAGCCCCAGCATTTT
NA | TRBJ2-3 | TRBV6-1 | TRBD2 | CASSGGRGDTQYF | TGTGCCAGCAGTGGGGGGAGGGGAGATACGCAGTATTTT
NA | TRBJ2-3 | TRBV2 | NA | CASREDTDTQYF | TGTGCCAGCAGGGAAGACACAGATACGCAGTATTTT
few | TRBJ2-3 | TRBV18 | NA | CASSLTGTTDTQYF | TGTGCCAGCTCACTCACCGGGACCACAGATACGCAGTATTTT
NA | TRBJ1-5 | TRBV6-6 | NA | CASSGMSGYQPQHF | TGTGCCAGCAGTGGGATGAGTGGGTATCAGCCCCAGCATTTT
few | TRBJ1-2 | TRBV7-2 | TRBD1 | CASQIQGFNGYTF | TGTGCCAGCCAAATACAGGGGTTCAATGGCTACACCTTC
many | TRBJ1-4 | TRBV5-1 | TRBD1 | CASRKQGAAEKLFF | TGCGCCAGCAGGAAACAGGGGGCAGCGGAAAAACTGTTTTTT
NA | TRBJ2-3 | TRBV4-3 | TRBD2 | CASSQLAGGPDTQYF | TGCGCCAGCAGCCAATTAGCGGGGGGGCCAGATACGCAGTATTTT
NA | TRBJ2-5 | TRBV4-1 | NA | CASSHVPGRRETQYF | TGCGCCAGCAGCCACGTACCGGGTCGCAGGGAGACCCAGTACTTC
NA | TRBJ1-1 | TRBV7-3 | NA | CASSIGGGNTEAFF | TGTGCCAGCAGCATAGGCGGGGGGAACACTGAAGCTTTCTTT
NA | TRBJ2-2 | TRBV14 | NA | CASSLFRDAGELFF | TGTGCCAGCAGCCTTTTCCGGGACGCCGGGGAGCTGTTTTTT
NA | TRBJ2-2 | TRBV5-1 | NA | CASDSGANTGELFF | TGCGCCAGCGATTCGGGGGCTAACACCGGGGAGCTGTTTTTT
NA | TRBJ1-2 | TRBV19 | TRBD1 | CASSMPQGAGGYTF | TGTGCCAGTAGTATGCCCCAGGGGGCAGGAGGCTACACCTTC
few | TRBJ2-3 | TRBV20-1 | TRBD2 | CSAGDYRTDTQYF | TGCAGTGCCGGGGACTATCGTACAGATACGCAGTATTTT
few | TRBJ2-3 | TRBV24-1 | NA | CATSEASGRRGDTQYF | TGTGCCACCAGTGAAGCCTCCGGGAGGAGGGGGGATACGCAGTATTTT
NA | TRBJ1-2 | TRBV13 | NA | CASSLERPGGYTF | TGTGCCAGCAGCTTAGAGAGGCCTGGCGGCTACACCTTC
few | TRBJ2-7 | TRBV5-1 | TRBD2 | CASSLVPSGGYEQYF | TGCGCCAGCAGCTTGGTCCCTAGCGGGGGTTACGAGCAGTACTTC
NA | TRBJ2-5 | TRBV4-3 | NA | CASSPGRSQETQYF | TGCGCCAGCAGCCCAGGACGGAGCCAAGAGACCCAGTACTTC
many | TRBJ2-2 | TRBV27 | NA | CASSSPETGMGGGELFF | TGTGCCAGCAGTTCGCCGGAAACAGGGATGGGCGGCGGGGAGCTGTTTTTT
NA | TRBJ2-5 | TRBV12-3/TRBV12-4 | NA | CASSLAAGTQYF | TGTGCCAGCAGTTTAGCGGCCGGGACCCAGTACTTC
many | TRBJ1-1 | TRBV2 | TRBD1 | CASSEGATGRFAEAFF | TGTGCCAGCAGTGAAGGGGCGACAGGGAGGTTTGCTGAAGCTTTCTTT
NA | TRBJ2-7 | TRBV10-3 | NA | CAISEGSTYEQYF | TGTGCCATCAGTGAAGGCTCTACCTACGAGCAGTACTTC
few | TRBJ1-1 | TRBV29-1 | NA | CSVEGALETEAFF | TGCAGCGTTGAGGGGGCGCTTGAGACTGAAGCTTTCTTT
few | TRBJ2-7 | TRBV20-1 | NA | CSAIPMLSSYEQYF | TGCAGTGCTATCCCGATGTTGAGCTCCTACGAGCAGTACTTC
NA | TRBJ2-4 | TRBV20-1 | NA | CSARDPRQMDIQYF | TGCAGTGCTAGAGATCCGCGTCAAATGGACATTCAGTACTTC
many | TRBJ1-6 | TRBV7-9 | NA | CASSLAHSPLHF | TGTGCCAGCAGCCTAGCCCATTCACCCCTCCACTTT
NA | TRBJ1-2 | TRBV28 | NA | CASSWASGGYTF | TGTGCCAGCAGCTGGGCCTCGGGGGGCTACACCTTC